This TCR beta chain was identified during a study of regulatory T cells in long-lasting Graves disease. Investigators prepared the TCR beta libraries by applying iRepertoire HTBI primers and Arm-PCR of CDR3 regions. TCRdb called the multiplex PCR reads again in MiXCR, with one record for every CDR3 protein. The sample lists 550,000 to 650,000 distinct CDR3 sequences; roughly a sixth were seen once. The time point here: newly diagnosed GD, antithyroid drugs for less than 3 months. The TCR library used RNA extracted from PBMCs. The CDR3 totals 13 residues. The germline V and J ends were trimmed by 2 bases and 0 bases, with 5 bases remaining between them. This clonotype was counted only a few times. This may arise from a read error, as a much more abundant clone is one base away. This CDR3 fails to terminate in the conserved phenylalanine or tryptophan, so it likely reflects a read error. These sequences were also reported in another study, on T cells in Graves' hyperthyroidism and ophthalmopathy. That investigation notes: Newly diagnosed patients aged 18 to 65 had hyperthyroidism of under 2 months' duration.

The TCR comes from a man between 18 and 29 years old with Graves disease. This rearrangement joins TRBV12-3 or TRBV12-4 to TRBJ2-7; D not resolved. The sample in question was peripheral blood mononuclear cells (PBMCs), obtained at new diagnosis, from a patient treated with antithyroid drugs. The CDR3: CASSLRASYEQYY. CDR3 nucleotide sequence: TGTGCCAGCAGTTTAAGGGCCTCCTACGAGCAGTACTAC.